This T cell receptor (beta chain) was recovered during a study of vaccination effects on CD4 cells after COVID-19. Study-wide points: Late post-vaccination, clones induced by infection and those induced by vaccine underwent marked clonal contraction.

Germline V gives CDR1 SGHNT, CDR2 YYREEE (reference sequence). V shed 0 bases and J shed 5 bases, with 14 bases lying between them. The CDR3 runs to 15 residues. Generated by immunoSEQ multiplex PCR, the TCRdb table keeps only in-frame clones and is missing some. The sample holds some 70,000 clones; approximately 81% are singletons and the top ten take about 1.2%. Before sequencing took place, the ViraFEST assay used viral peptide pools to expand antigen-specific CD4+ T cells. The authors isolated CD4+ T cells after roughly eleven days of culture. It was two doses of either the BNT162b2 or mRNA-1273 vaccine that participants received. Testing of the vaccine recipients showed negative nucleocapsid antibodies and no prior SARS-CoV-2 infection. A half-volume exchange with IL-2 medium occurred on days 3 and 7. This clone was detected a few times. Its antigen remains unknown.

The receptor's source is a human donor who received a COVID-19 vaccine. The sequences come from CD4+ T cells from PBMCs cultured with HCoV-229E spike peptides, collected after COVID-19 vaccination. This chain uses TRBV5-4 with TRBJ2-5, with D perhaps matching TRBD1 or TRBD2 (5 bases each). The DNA of the CDR3 is TGTGCCAGCAGCTTGGACAGTGGGGGATATGAGACCCAGTACTTC. Translated: CASSLDSGGYETQYF.